Listed below are T cell receptor beta chains from one sample, sequenced in a study of molecular identifiers for immune sequencing clone quantification. MiXCR was run by TCRdb on the PCR reads, yielding one entry per CDR3 protein. The sample comprises tens of thousands of distinct CDR3 sequences, 15% to 20% of which are singletons, and approximately 1.5% rests with the top ten. Sequenced input: naive CD8+ T cells from blood, with Jurkat cell RNA spiked in. The receptors originated from a human donor in good health. Some libraries in this study had Jurkat cell RNA spiked in. Both conserved end residues are part of each CDR3. The order of the fields is J gene, clone size, D gene, V gene, CDR3 protein, CDR3 DNA. A D gene is named only where the DNA matches it firmly. For some rows the clone size is stated as once, few or many, or as a class when expanded; others skip it.

>TRBJ2-3|many|TRBD1|TRBV6-5
CASSPPGQGRDTQYF
TGTGCCAGCAGTCCGCCGGGACAGGGTAGAGATACGCAGTATTTT
>TRBJ2-5|many|TRBD2|TRBV4-3
CASSQEVGGRTHQETQYF
TGCGCCAGCAGCCAAGAGGTGGGCGGGAGGACCCACCAAGAGACCCAGTACTTC
>TRBJ2-1|many|TRBD2|TRBV29-1
CSSRRAGEVEQFF
TGCAGCTCCAGGAGGGCGGGAGAGGTTGAGCAGTTCTTC
>TRBJ2-1|many|TRBD2|TRBV4-3
CASGLAGDRNEQFF
TGCGCCAGCGGACTAGCGGGAGATCGCAATGAGCAGTTCTTC
>TRBJ2-1|many|TRBD2|TRBV20-1
CSANSGSDNEQFF
TGCAGTGCTAATAGCGGGAGCGACAATGAGCAGTTCTTC
>TRBJ2-3|many|-|TRBV2
CAVKSLDTQYF
TGTGCCGTAAAGAGTCTAGATACGCAGTATTTT
>TRBJ2-7|-|TRBD1|TRBV27
CASSSGTGFDEQYF
TGTGCCAGCAGTTCCGGGACAGGGTTTGACGAGCAGTACTTC
>TRBJ1-1|many|TRBD1|TRBV5-1
CASSLLLRDREGRTEAFF
TGCGCCAGCAGCTTGCTACTGCGGGACAGGGAAGGACGGACTGAAGCTTTCTTT
>TRBJ2-2|many|-|TRBV29-1
CSVPGLRNTGELFF
TGCAGCGTTCCGGGACTCAGGAACACCGGGGAGCTGTTTTTT
>TRBJ1-3|many|-|TRBV7-9
CASSLIDTIYF
TGTGCCAGCAGCTTAATTGACACCATATATTTT
>TRBJ2-3|-|-|TRBV28
CASSPSGESTDTQSF
TGTGCCAGCAGCCCGTCGGGGGAAAGCACAGATACGCAGTCTTTT
>TRBJ2-2|few|-|TRBV27
CASSLGTLSGELFF
TGTGCCAGCAGTTTAGGGACGCTCTCCGGGGAGCTGTTTTTT
>TRBJ2-7|many|-|TRBV27
CASSLLIPPRLGYEQYF
TGTGCCAGCAGTTTATTGATCCCCCCGAGACTCGGCTACGAGCAGTACTTC
>TRBJ2-7|few|-|TRBV14
CASSQEQGWIGGEQYF
TGTGCCAGCAGCCAGGAACAGGGTTGGATTGGTGGCGAGCAGTACTTC
>TRBJ2-7|many|-|TRBV20-1
CSAPRIDEQYF
TGCAGTGCCCCGAGGATAGACGAGCAGTACTTC
>TRBJ2-3|many|-|TRBV12-3/TRBV12-4
CASAWGADTQYF
TGTGCCAGCGCGTGGGGCGCAGATACGCAGTATTTT
>TRBJ2-3|many|-|TRBV10-2
CASKGRSTDTQYF
TGCGCCAGCAAGGGCAGAAGCACAGATACGCAGTATTTT
>TRBJ1-1|many|-|TRBV9
CASSVGGRPANTEAFF
TGTGCCAGCAGCGTAGGGGGCAGGCCCGCGAACACTGAAGCTTTCTTT
>TRBJ2-5|many|-|TRBV27
CASSLYSQETQYF
TGTGCCAGCAGTTTGTACAGCCAAGAGACCCAGTACTTC
>TRBJ2-3|many|-|TRBV29-1
CSVAHQGRTQYF
TGCAGCGTCGCTCACCAGGGGCGAACGCAGTATTTT
>TRBJ2-1|many|TRBD2|TRBV3-1
CASSQESGGPYNEQFF
TGTGCCAGCAGCCAAGAGTCGGGAGGCCCCTACAATGAGCAGTTCTTC
>TRBJ1-2|many|-|TRBV24-1
CATSDRGAAHVYTF
TGTGCCACCAGTGATAGGGGGGCAGCCCACGTCTACACCTTC
>TRBJ1-1|many|-|TRBV29-1
CSSTSYTGNTEAFF
TGCAGCTCCACTAGCTATACGGGGAACACTGAAGCTTTCTTT
>TRBJ2-3|many|TRBD2|TRBV7-8
CASSSWTSTEWVDTQYF
TGTGCCAGCAGCTCTTGGACTAGCACCGAGTGGGTAGATACGCAGTATTTT
>TRBJ2-7|many|-|TRBV4-1
CASSQVSASYEQYF
TGCGCCAGCAGCCAAGTGTCGGCCTCCTACGAGCAGTACTTC
>TRBJ2-7|many|-|TRBV5-4
CASSLGDTPYEQYF
TGTGCCAGCAGCTTGGGTGACACCCCCTACGAGCAGTACTTC
>TRBJ1-1|many|TRBD1|TRBV11-2
CASSPLQGADTEAFF
TGTGCCAGCAGCCCGTTACAGGGGGCGGACACTGAAGCTTTCTTT
>TRBJ2-3|many|-|TRBV2
CASSEQSGTDTQYF
TGTGCCAGCAGTGAACAGAGTGGGACAGATACGCAGTATTTT
>TRBJ2-1|-|TRBD2|TRBV10-3
CAAGLAGGMDEQLF
TGTGCCGCCGGACTAGCGGGAGGAATGGATGAGCAGCTCTTC
>TRBJ2-5|-|TRBD2|TRBV5-5
CASSPYLAGVEETQYF
TGTGCCAGCAGCCCATATCTAGCGGGAGTAGAAGAGACCCAGTACTTC
>TRBJ1-1|many|-|TRBV30
CAWSSGGGRWAFF
TGTGCCTGGAGTTCCGGCGGGGGGCGGTGGGCTTTCTTT
>TRBJ1-1|-|-|TRBV5-6
CASSAQLNTEAFF
TGTGCCAGCAGCGCCCAGCTGAACACTGAAGCTTTCTTT
>TRBJ2-5|many|TRBD1|TRBV7-9
CASSLDKRTGGQETQYF
TGTGCCAGCAGCTTAGATAAAAGGACAGGGGGCCAAGAGACCCAGTACTTC
>TRBJ1-1|once|-|TRBV12-3/TRBV12-4
CASSLAGSAFF
TGTGCCAGCAGTTTAGCGGGGTCAGCTTTCTTT
>TRBJ2-1|many|TRBD2|TRBV4-1
CASSQRTSEVTPEQFF
TGCGCCAGCAGCCAAAGAACTAGCGAGGTTACCCCTGAGCAGTTCTTC
>TRBJ1-1|-|-|TRBV7-9
CASSLAGWVGRNTEAFF
TGTGCCAGCAGCTTAGCGGGCTGGGTAGGCCGGAACACTGAAGCTTTCTTT
>TRBJ2-7|many|-|TRBV7-9
CASSLKGRSDEQYF
TGTGCCAGCAGCTTAAAGGGGCGCAGCGACGAGCAGTACTTC
>TRBJ1-5|-|TRBD1|TRBV19
CASISGGSNQPQHF
TGTGCCAGTATTTCAGGGGGGAGCAATCAGCCCCAGCATTTT
>TRBJ1-5|many|-|TRBV4-2
CASSQVQGFRQPQHF
TGTGCCAGCAGCCAAGTCCAAGGGTTTCGGCAGCCCCAGCATTTT
>TRBJ1-2|many|TRBD1|TRBV6-5
CASSLTGDYGYTF
TGTGCCAGCAGTTTAACAGGGGACTATGGCTACACCTTC
>TRBJ2-4|many|-|TRBV10-2
CASSESRYPGAAKNIQYF
TGCGCCAGCAGTGAGTCGAGGTATCCGGGAGCGGCCAAAAACATTCAGTACTTC
>TRBJ2-3|many|-|TRBV15
CATSRFRDASTDTQYF
TGTGCCACCAGCCGATTCCGGGACGCCAGCACAGATACGCAGTATTTT
>TRBJ2-1|many|-|TRBV7-7
CASSLVVGNNEQFF
TGTGCCAGCAGCTTAGTGGTCGGAAACAATGAGCAGTTCTTC
>TRBJ2-1|many|-|TRBV19
CASSIKPSGPYNEQFF
TGTGCCAGTAGTATAAAGCCCAGCGGCCCATACAATGAGCAGTTCTTC
>TRBJ1-1|many|TRBD1|TRBV28
CASNTGGRNTEAFF
TGTGCCAGCAACACAGGGGGCAGGAACACTGAAGCTTTCTTT
>TRBJ2-7|many|TRBD2|TRBV10-3
CAISEVIAGYSYEQYF
TGTGCCATCAGTGAGGTAATAGCGGGATACTCCTACGAGCAGTACTTC
>TRBJ2-3|many|-|TRBV3-1
CASSQEYSIQTSEDTQYF
TGTGCCAGCAGCCAAGAATACAGCATCCAGACTTCTGAGGATACGCAGTATTTT
>TRBJ2-7|many|TRBD1|TRBV19
CASSGTGGHEQYF
TGTGCCAGTTCCGGGACAGGGGGCCACGAGCAGTACTTC
>TRBJ1-5|-|TRBD1|TRBV6-6
CASRAGTARNQPQHF
TGTGCCAGCAGGGCTGGGACAGCTAGAAATCAGCCCCAGCATTTT
>TRBJ1-1|medium-sized|-|TRBV6-6
CASSYNSGAAAFF
TGTGCCAGCAGTTACAATTCTGGGGCGGCAGCTTTCTTT
>TRBJ1-2|few|-|TRBV29-1
CSVVPGETGYGYTF
TGCAGCGTTGTCCCGGGGGAGACCGGTTATGGCTACACCTTC
>TRBJ1-2|many|-|TRBV5-6
CASSFYPPGRRGYTF
TGTGCCAGCAGCTTTTATCCCCCAGGTCGCAGGGGCTACACCTTC